Sequencing of this T cell receptor beta chain was carried out in a study of blood T cells in healthy people across ages. The individuals who served as donors were healthy Caucasians living in Russia, aged roughly 6 to 90. Primers used in a second PCR of about 6 to 11 cycles were a sample-barcoded 5' primer and a J-beta primer mix. MiXCR was run by TCRdb on the 5' RACE reads, yielding one entry per CDR3 protein. Among some 710,000 distinct CDR3 sequences listed, about 47% were seen once. For this clonotype: Its specificity is unknown.

Study observations and caveats: Long-lived donors had more naive CD4+ cells and higher diversity than aged donors.

The CDR3 length is 13 residues. CDR1 and CDR2 (germline): SGHAT, FQDESV (reference sequence). Trimming removed 5 bases from V and 5 bases from J, with 10 bases in between. The sample comprised blood. The receptor comes from a man older than 75 in good health. The gene calls are TRBV11-1 and TRBJ2-1, with a weak D call TRBD1 (6 bases). The CDR3 region is CASSKDRHNEQFF. The CDR3 coding sequence is TGTGCCAGCAGCAAGGACAGACACAATGAGCAGTTCTTC.